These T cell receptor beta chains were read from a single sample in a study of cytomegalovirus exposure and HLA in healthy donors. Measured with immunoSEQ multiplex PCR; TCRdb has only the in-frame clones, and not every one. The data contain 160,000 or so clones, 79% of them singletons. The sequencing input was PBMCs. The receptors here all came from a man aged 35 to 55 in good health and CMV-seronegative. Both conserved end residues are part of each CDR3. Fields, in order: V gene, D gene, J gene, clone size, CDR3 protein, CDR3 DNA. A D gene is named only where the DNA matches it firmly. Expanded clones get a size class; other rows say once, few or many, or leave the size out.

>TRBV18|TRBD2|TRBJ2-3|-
CASSPQTSGSTRQYF
TGTGCCAGCTCACCACAGACTAGCGGGAGCACTCGACAGTATTTT
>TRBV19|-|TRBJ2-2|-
CASSWGRTGELFF
TGTGCCAGTAGCTGGGGGCGCACCGGGGAGCTGTTTTTT
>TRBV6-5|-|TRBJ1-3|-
CASESDSGNTIYF
TGTGCCAGCGAGAGCGACTCTGGAAACACCATATATTTT
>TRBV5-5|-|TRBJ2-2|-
CASSLELQGPGELFF
TGTGCCAGCAGCTTGGAATTACAGGGACCCGGGGAGCTGTTTTTT
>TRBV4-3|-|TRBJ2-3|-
CASSQAGQGWTDTQYF
TGCGCCAGCAGCCAAGCCGGCCAGGGGTGGACAGATACGCAGTATTTT
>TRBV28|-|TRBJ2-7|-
CASLGPSYEQYF
TGTGCCAGCCTAGGTCCCTCCTACGAGCAGTACTTC
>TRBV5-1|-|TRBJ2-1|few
CASSLVYRRDGYNEQFF
TGCGCCAGCAGCTTGGTCTATCGGCGGGATGGCTACAATGAGCAGTTCTTC
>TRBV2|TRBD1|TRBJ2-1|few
CASSEAGGQGVAEQFF
TGTGCCAGCAGTGAAGCTGGAGGACAGGGGGTGGCTGAGCAGTTCTTC
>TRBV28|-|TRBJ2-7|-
CASSSPVGVYYEQYF
TGTGCCAGCAGTTCACCCGTCGGGGTGTACTACGAGCAGTACTTC
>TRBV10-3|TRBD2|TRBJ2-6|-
CAISEGRLAGGQTGANGLTF
TGTGCCATCAGTGAGGGTAGACTAGCGGGAGGGCAAACTGGGGCCAACGGCCTGACTTTC
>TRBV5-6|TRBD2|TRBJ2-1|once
CASSTGLAPNEQFF
TGTGCCAGCAGCACCGGACTAGCCCCCAATGAGCAGTTCTTC
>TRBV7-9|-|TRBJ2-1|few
CASSLAPPSTDHEQFF
TGTGCCAGCAGCTTAGCCCCTCCCTCGACAGACCATGAGCAGTTCTTC
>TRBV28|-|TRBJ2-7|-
CASSSHHEDNAYEQYF
TGTGCCAGCAGTTCTCACCATGAGGACAATGCCTACGAGCAGTACTTC
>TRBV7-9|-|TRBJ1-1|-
CASSLQGSEAFF
TGTGCCAGCAGCTTACAGGGCAGTGAAGCTTTCTTT
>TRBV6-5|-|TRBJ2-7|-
CASSYSSDSSYEQYF
TGTGCCAGCAGTTACTCTAGCGATAGCTCCTACGAGCAGTACTTC
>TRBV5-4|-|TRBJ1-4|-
CASSLEAGDEKLFF
TGTGCCAGCAGCTTGGAGGCAGGGGATGAAAAACTGTTTTTT
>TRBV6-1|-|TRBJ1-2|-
CASRDGQFNYGYTF
TGTGCCAGCAGGGATGGACAGTTTAACTATGGCTACACCTTC
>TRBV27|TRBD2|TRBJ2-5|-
CATRLAAQETQYF
TGTGCCACCAGACTAGCGGCCCAAGAGACCCAGTACTTC
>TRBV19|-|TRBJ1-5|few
CASSKGRNQPQHF
TGTGCCAGTAGTAAGGGGCGCAATCAGCCCCAGCATTTT
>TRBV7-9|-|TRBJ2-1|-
CSSSLDETRRLF
TGTTCCAGCAGCTTAGATGAGACTAGACGGCTCTTC
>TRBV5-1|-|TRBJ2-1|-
CASSLGPTGPVVNEQFF
TGCGCCAGCAGCTTGGGGCCGACAGGCCCCGTGGTGAATGAGCAGTTCTTC
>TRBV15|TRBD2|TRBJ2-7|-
CATSREALAGSYEQYF
TGTGCCACCAGCAGAGAGGCACTAGCGGGGTCCTACGAGCAGTACTTC
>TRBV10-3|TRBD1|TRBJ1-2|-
CAISESAGGLLSRGYTF
TGTGCCATCAGTGAGTCGGCAGGGGGCCTACTGAGTAGGGGCTACACCTTC
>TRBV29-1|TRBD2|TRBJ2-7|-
CSVDAPGGPYEQYF
TGCAGCGTTGATGCGCCGGGAGGCCCCTACGAGCAGTACTTC
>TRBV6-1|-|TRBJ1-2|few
CASSSTGTTYYGYTF
TGTGCCAGCAGTAGCACCGGGACAACTTACTATGGCTACACCTTC
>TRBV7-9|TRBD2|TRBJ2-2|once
CASSPGLAQVGELFF
TGTGCCAGCAGCCCGGGACTAGCGCAGGTCGGGGAGCTGTTTTTT
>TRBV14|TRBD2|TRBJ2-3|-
CASSQAQRGTQYF
TGTGCCAGCAGCCAGGCCCAGCGGGGTACGCAGTATTTT
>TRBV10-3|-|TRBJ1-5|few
CAGRGYSNQPQHF
TGTGCCGGCAGGGGATATAGCAATCAGCCCCAGCATTTT
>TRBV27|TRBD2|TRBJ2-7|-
CASRPTSGYEQYF
TGTGCCAGCAGACCTACTAGCGGTTACGAGCAGTACTTC
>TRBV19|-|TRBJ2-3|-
CASSKDYSTDTQYF
TGTGCCAGTAGTAAAGACTATAGCACAGATACGCAGTATTTT
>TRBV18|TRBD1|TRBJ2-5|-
CASSPSGQYQETQYF
TGTGCCAGCTCACCCTCGGGACAGTACCAAGAGACCCAGTACTTC
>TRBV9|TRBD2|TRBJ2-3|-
CASSVDSSGRSTDTQYF
TGTGCCAGCAGCGTAGATTCTAGCGGGAGGAGCACAGATACGCAGTATTTT
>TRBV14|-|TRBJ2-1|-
CASSQGGRGEQFF
TGTGCCAGCAGCCAAGGGGGCAGGGGTGAGCAGTTCTTC
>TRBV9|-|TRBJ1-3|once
CASSLRPSGGSGNTIYF
TGTGCCAGCAGCCTACGACCGTCCGGAGGGTCTGGAAACACCATATATTTT
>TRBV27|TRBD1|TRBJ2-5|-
CASGTAGRYQETQYF
TGTGCCAGCGGGACAGCAGGAAGATACCAAGAGACCCAGTACTTC
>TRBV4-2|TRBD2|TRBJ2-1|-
CASSQGGLAGRFEQFF
TGTGCCAGCAGCCAAGGTGGACTAGCGGGACGCTTTGAGCAGTTCTTC
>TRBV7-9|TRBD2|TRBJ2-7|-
CASSLLAGFEQYF
TGTGCCAGCAGCTTACTAGCGGGATTCGAGCAGTACTTC
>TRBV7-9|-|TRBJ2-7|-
CATTGIEYEQYF
TGTGCCACCACGGGGATAGAGTACGAGCAGTACTTC
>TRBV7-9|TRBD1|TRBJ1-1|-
CASSPGQGGTEAFF
TGTGCCAGCAGCCCAGGACAGGGGGGCACTGAAGCTTTCTTT
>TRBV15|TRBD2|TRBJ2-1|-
CATSRPRDYSYNEQFF
TGTGCCACCAGCCGGCCCCGGGACTACTCCTACAATGAGCAGTTCTTC
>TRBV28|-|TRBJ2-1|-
CASSAQGGLSYNEQFF
TGTGCCAGCAGTGCACAGGGTGGCCTATCCTACAATGAGCAGTTCTTC
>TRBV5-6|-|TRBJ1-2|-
CASSLRGSQATVYGYTF
TGTGCCAGCAGCTTGAGGGGTTCGCAGGCAACAGTCTATGGCTACACCTTC
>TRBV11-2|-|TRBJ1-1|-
CASSWKEATEAFF
TGTGCCAGCAGTTGGAAAGAGGCCACTGAAGCTTTCTTT
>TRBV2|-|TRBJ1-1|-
CASRLKQGNTEAFF
TGTGCCAGCAGGCTTAAACAGGGGAACACTGAAGCTTTCTTT
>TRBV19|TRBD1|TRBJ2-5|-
CASSGQDRKTQYF
TGTGCCAGTAGTGGACAGGACCGCAAGACCCAGTACTTC
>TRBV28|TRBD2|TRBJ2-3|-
CASSSSAGGPDTQYF
TGTGCCAGCAGTTCCTCAGCGGGAGGGCCAGATACGCAGTATTTT
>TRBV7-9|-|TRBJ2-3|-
CSSSLKQGITDTQYF
TGTTCCAGCAGCTTAAAACAGGGCATAACAGATACGCAGTATTTT
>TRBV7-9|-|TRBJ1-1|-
CASFVGNTEAFF
TGTGCCAGCTTCGTCGGGAACACTGAAGCTTTCTTT
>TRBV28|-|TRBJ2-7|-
CASRGGPGTYEQYF
TGTGCCAGTCGTGGGGGCCCGGGAACCTACGAGCAGTACTTC
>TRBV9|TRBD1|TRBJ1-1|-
CASSTGGGGTEAFF
TGTGCCAGCAGTACAGGGGGCGGAGGGACTGAAGCTTTCTTT
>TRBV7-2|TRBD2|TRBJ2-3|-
CASTPGLAATDTQYF
TGTGCCAGCACCCCGGGACTAGCGGCTACAGATACGCAGTATTTT
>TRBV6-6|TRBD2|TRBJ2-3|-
CASRIAGSTDTQYF
TGTGCCAGCAGGATAGCGGGAAGCACAGATACGCAGTATTTT
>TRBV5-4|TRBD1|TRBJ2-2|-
CASSLAVTRDRGTGELFF
TGTGCCAGCAGCTTGGCGGTAACGAGGGACAGGGGGACCGGGGAGCTGTTTTTT
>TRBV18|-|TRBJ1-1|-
CASSESLSTEAFF
TGTGCCAGCTCAGAATCTCTGAGCACTGAAGCTTTCTTT
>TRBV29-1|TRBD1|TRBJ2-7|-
CSVERQGTGEQYF
TGCAGCGTTGAACGACAGGGAACAGGCGAGCAGTACTTC